This T cell receptor (beta chain) was identified in a study of TIL therapy for anti-PD-1-resistant metastatic lung cancer. As to time point: pre-treatment sample, taken before nivolumab and TIL therapy. The CDR3 covers 12 residues. CDR1 and CDR2 (germline): LNHDA, SQIVND (reference sequence). V shed 6 bases, J shed 12 bases, and the junction held 7 bases outside the gene matches. Sequencing used immunoSEQ v3. Libraries were sequenced to 2 million to 2.5 million read pairs (survey) or about 5-6 million (deep). TCRdb's table, derived via immunoSEQ multiplex PCR, lists solely in-frame clones and lacks some. The sample has fewer than 65,000 clones; more than 80% are singletons.

This TCR derives from a person aged 25 to 85 with non-small cell lung cancer. The input for sequencing was blood, taken at baseline. The chain uses TRBV19 and TRBJ2-2, with 7 nucleotides matching TRBD1. For the CDR3, the DNA is TGTGCCAGTAGCGACAGGGTCCTGAAGCTGTTTTTT. It yields the protein CASSDRVLKLFF.